These T cell receptor beta chains were read from a single sample in a study of beta chain features in type 1 diabetes. This table comes from immunoSEQ multiplex PCR, and its TCRdb copy is limited to in-frame clones, with some not included. The table has more than 100,000 clones, 15% to 20% seen once. The sequenced sample consisted of central memory CD4+ T cells from blood. The source of these receptors is a man aged 25 to 40 with type 1 diabetes. Each CDR3 is given without its conserved first and last residue.

v_call | cdr3_aa
TRBV5-1 | ASSPLDSTTGELF
TRBV5-6 | ASSGWRSTIY
TRBV7-2 | ASSLVGDGKLF
TRBV7-2 | ASSLISGDLAKNIQY
TRBV11-2 | ASSLDAGQETQY
TRBV30 | AWSRLAGGSTDTQY
TRBV5-6 | ASSPQGPTSTDTQY
TRBV2 | ASSAYRTYGYT
TRBV18 | ASSPFEGRNQPQH
TRBV7-9 | ASSPGHSGNTIY
TRBV14 | ASSDGTGILYEQY
TRBV5-6 | ASSLDRGLTDTQY
TRBV9 | ASSVVGGDTGELF
TRBV5-1 | ASSFKGGDEQY
TRBV6-5 | ASSRQGIGNSPLH
TRBV19 | ASSILPSSYEQY
TRBV29-1 | SVDEGLNTEAF
TRBV11-2 | ASSRSSNYNEQF
TRBV6-5 | ASSRDNNYEQY
TRBV10-3 | AITSTSGDRTDTQY
TRBV28 | ASSGTGQATEAF
TRBV9 | ASSVDSPDTQY
TRBV29-1 | SVELPGREAF
TRBV2 | ASSEQRGGNYEQF
TRBV10-1 | ASSADRGTDTQY
TRBV6-1 | ASSEAVTYGNSPLH
TRBV9 | ASTVSFGELF